These 18 T cell receptor beta chains were sequenced from one sample in a study of T cell changes during pregnancy in multiple sclerosis. Sequencing was performed with immunoSEQ multiplex PCR; in TCRdb, only in-frame clones are kept and a portion is missing. Of around 88,000 clones listed, 90% to 95% were seen once; the top ten hold approximately 2.2%. This material consisted of peripheral blood, taken after pregnancy. The receptors shown here come from a female donor in good health, enrolled as a control in a pregnancy study.

The chain is built from TRBV2 and TRBJ2-7; 9 bases match TRBD1. Per germline, CDR1 SNHLY and CDR2 FYNNEI. The V and J ends lost 7 bases and 2 bases, in that order; junction bases with no gene match: 6. The CDR3 is 14 residues long. CDR3 residues: CASTKQGATYEQYF. DNA of the CDR3: TGTGCCAGCACCAAACAGGGGGCCACCTACGAGCAGTACTTC.

This rearrangement joins TRBV18 to TRBJ1-1; 8 nucleotides align to TRBD1. Unmatched junction bases numbered 2, after V lost 2 bases and J lost 0 bases. The germline V gene encodes CDR1 KGHSH and CDR2 LQKENI. This CDR3 region has 15 residues. This chain's CDR3 is CASSPTGGMNTEAFF. CDR3 DNA: TGTGCCAGCTCACCAACAGGGGGGATGAACACTGAAGCTTTCTTT. The full variable domain, completed using reference TRBV18 and TRBJ1-1, is NAGVMQNPRHLVRRRGQEARLRCSPMKGHSHVYWYRQLPEEGLKFMVYLQKENIIDESGMPKERFSAEFPKEGPSILRIQQVVRGDSAAYFCASSPTGGMNTEAFFGQGTRLTVV.

This clone has a single count. This chain links TRBV6-5 with TRBJ2-2, with a possible D match to TRBD1 (6 bases). CDR1 and CDR2 (germline): MNHEY, SVGAGI. This CDR3 contains 14 residues. V was trimmed by 5 bases and J by 7 bases, leaving 14 bases between them. CDR3 in DNA: TGTGCCAGCAGTCCCCAGGGGAGAGGCGGGGAGCTGTTTTTT. This codes for CASSPQGRGGELFF.

This sequence joins TRBV7-9 and TRBJ1-4; 7 positions agree with TRBD1. V shed 4 bases, J shed 4 bases, and the junction held 6 bases outside the gene matches. CDR3 length: 15 residues. Per germline, CDR1 SEHNR and CDR2 FQNEAQ (reference sequence). DNA for the CDR3: TGTGCCAGCAGCTCGACAGGGAGAAATAATGAAAAACTGTTTTTT. This encodes CASSSTGRNNEKLFF. The full variable domain, its missing parts supplied by reference TRBV7-9 and TRBJ1-4, is DTGVSQNPRHKITKRGQNVTFRCDPISEHNRLYWYRQTLGQGPEFLTYFQNEAQLEKSRLLSDRFSAERPKGSFSTLEIQRTEQGDSAMYLCASSSTGRNNEKLFFGSGTQLSVL.

This chain connects TRBV5-1 to TRBJ1-3, with a possible D match to TRBD1 (5 bases). Germline values: CDR1 SGHRS, CDR2 YFSETQ. The CDR3 extends over 15 amino acids. V was pared by 4 bases and J by 0 bases, with 11 bases between. The CDR3 DNA sequence: TGCGCCAGCAGCCCTGACAGCTCCTCTGGAAACACCATATATTTT. This translates into CASSPDSSSGNTIYF.

This chain connects TRBV11-3 to TRBJ2-2; TRBD1 matches at 7 bases. The CDR3 extends over 13 amino acids. V lost 5 bases and J lost 10; bases outside the gene matches: 7. Germline loops: CDR1 SGHNT, CDR2 YENEEA. For the CDR3, the DNA is TGTGCCAGCAGCACAGGGGCTAAGGCGGAGCTGTTTTTT. Translation gives CASSTGAKAELFF.

The genes are TRBV9 and TRBJ1-6; D is unclear. The CDR3 covers 17 residues. Per germline, CDR1 SGDLS and CDR2 YYNGEE. Trimming removed 0 bases at V and 6 bases at J, with 16 bases between. CDR3 DNA sequence: TGTGCCAGCAGCGTAGGGCCGGGGTGGGGATTTAATTCACCCCTCCACTTT. It encodes CASSVGPGWGFNSPLHF.

This clone has more than one count but fewer than ten. The J gene is TRBJ2-2, the V gene TRBV6-5; 8 bases fit TRBD2. Trimming cost V 5 bases and J 3 bases; bases outside gene matches: 2. The length of the CDR3 is 14 residues. CDR1 is MNHEY and CDR2 is SVGAGI in the germline V gene. As DNA, the CDR3 is TGTGCCAGCAGTGAACTAGCGGACACCGGGGAGCTGTTTTTT. Translated: CASSELADTGELFF.

The V call is TRBV2, the J call TRBJ1-2, with D maybe TRBD1 (6 bases). V lost 4 bases and J lost 4, with 10 bases in between. The CDR3 runs to 13 residues. The germline gives CDR1 SNHLY, CDR2 FYNNEI. The DNA of the CDR3 is TGTGCCAGCAGTGTCGACAGGCCCTATGGCTACACCTTC. Translated, it gives CASSVDRPYGYTF.

This clone is a singleton in its sample. The chain combines TRBV14 with TRBJ2-7; D may be TRBD2 (5 bases). The CDR3 length is 16 residues. Germline assignment: CDR1 SGHDN and CDR2 FVKESK. Trimming shortened V by 0 bases and J by 6 bases, and 18 bases separated the two germline ends. The CDR3 spells CASSQDPGILVGEQYF. The DNA of the CDR3 is TGTGCCAGCAGCCAAGACCCGGGGATTCTCGTCGGCGAGCAGTACTTC.

The chain has TRBV7-2 and TRBJ2-1; D may be TRBD2 (6 bases). CDR1 is SGHTA, CDR2 FQGNSA, per germline. Trimming took off 5 bases at V and 5 bases at J, with 16 bases between the two ends. The CDR3 length is 15 residues. The CDR3 region has the DNA TGTGCCAGCAGCCCACCCGGGCGGGAAGACAATGAGCAGTTCTTC. Its protein is CASSPPGREDNEQFF. The variable domain in full, completed from reference TRBV7-2 and TRBJ2-1, reads GAGVSQSPSNKVTEKGKDVELRCDPISGHTALYWYRQSLGQGLEFLIYFQGNSAPDKSGLPSDRFSAERTGGSVSTLTIQRTQQEDSAVYLCASSPPGREDNEQFFGPGTRLTVL.

The table lists this clone with a count of one. One junction end does not reproduce the germline sequence, and a read error may be involved. The rearrangement links TRBV7-8 to TRBJ2-3, with D hard to call. Germline V gene lookup returns CDR1 SGHVS and CDR2 FQNEAQ. The length of the CDR3 is 12 residues. The CDR3 sequence is CASNLGVDTQYF. In DNA, the CDR3 is TGTGCCAGCAACTTAGGCGTCGATACGCAGTATTTT.

V is TRBV6-5 and J is TRBJ2-7; 7 bases align to TRBD1. Germline V CDR1 and CDR2: MNHEY, SVGAGI. The trim removed 8 bases at V and 4 bases at J, leaving 11 bases unmatched. This CDR3 has 14 amino acids. The CDR3 reads CASARDRVVYEQYF. In DNA form, the CDR3 reads TGTGCCAGCGCCCGAGACAGGGTGGTATACGAGCAGTACTTC.

The table lists this clone with a count of one. This chain connects TRBV6-5 to TRBJ2-7; the match to TRBD1 covers 7 bases. The CDR3 sequence is 15 residues long. The V and J ends lost 5 bases and 3 bases, in that order; junction bases with no gene match: 10. Germline V lookup: CDR1 MNHEY, CDR2 SVGAGI. CDR3 amino acids: CASSPKQGNGYEQYF. CDR3 nucleotide sequence: TGTGCCAGCAGTCCTAAACAGGGGAATGGCTACGAGCAGTACTTC.

This clone has just one count. V gene TRBV19 combines with J gene TRBJ2-7; TRBD1 matches 7 bases. Germline trimming cut 6 bases from V and 5 bases from J; bases unmatched to any gene: 10. The CDR3 spans 14 residues. The V gene's germline CDR1 is LNHDA and CDR2 SQIVND (reference sequence). The CDR3 region has the DNA TGTGCCAGTAGCCGGGACAGAGGGCTCCACGAGCAGTACTTC. Amino acids: CASSRDRGLHEQYF.

In this sample, this clone turned up once. This chain links TRBV29-1 with TRBJ2-1; 11 bases agree with TRBD2. CDR3 size: 13 residues. Germline trimming cut 7 bases from V and 10 bases from J; bases unmatched to any gene: 9. CDR1 is SQVTM and CDR2 is ANQGSEA in the germline V gene. The CDR3 sequence: CSGDSGGAEEQFF. DNA of the CDR3: TGCAGCGGAGATAGCGGGGGGGCAGAAGAGCAGTTCTTC.

This clone was detected only a few times. V gene TRBV14 combines with J gene TRBJ2-5, with TRBD2 matching 9 bases. Germline V gene data show CDR1 as SGHDN and CDR2 as FVKESK. The V and J ends lost 4 bases and 1 base, in that order; junction bases with no gene match: 4. This CDR3 contains 15 residues. The CDR3 DNA is TGTGCCAGCAGCCTGAGAGCGGGGGGCCAAGAGACCCAGTACTTC. Translated, it gives CASSLRAGGQETQYF.

This sequence joins TRBV9 and TRBJ2-5, with 7 positions matching TRBD1. The CDR3 contains 14 residues. V shed 4 bases and J 5 bases; nucleotides not matched to a gene: 8. From germline, CDR1 is SGDLS and CDR2 YYNGEE. CDR3 loop: CASSPNRGWETQYF. In nucleotides, the CDR3 is TGTGCCAGCAGCCCAAACAGGGGATGGGAGACCCAGTACTTC.